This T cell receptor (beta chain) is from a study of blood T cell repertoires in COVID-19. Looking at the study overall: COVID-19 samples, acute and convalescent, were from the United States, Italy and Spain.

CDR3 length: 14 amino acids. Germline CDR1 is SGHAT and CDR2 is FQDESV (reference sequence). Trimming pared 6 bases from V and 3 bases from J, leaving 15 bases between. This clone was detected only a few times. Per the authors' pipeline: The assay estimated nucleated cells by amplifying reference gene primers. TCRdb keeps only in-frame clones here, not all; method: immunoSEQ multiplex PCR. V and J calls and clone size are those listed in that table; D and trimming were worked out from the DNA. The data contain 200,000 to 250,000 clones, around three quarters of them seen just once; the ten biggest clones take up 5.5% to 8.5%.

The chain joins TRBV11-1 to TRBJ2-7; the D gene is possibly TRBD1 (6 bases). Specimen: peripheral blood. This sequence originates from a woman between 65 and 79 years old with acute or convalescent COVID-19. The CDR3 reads CASSPPGQVYEQYF. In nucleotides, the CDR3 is TGTGCCAGCAGTCCACCGGGACAAGTCTACGAGCAGTACTTC.